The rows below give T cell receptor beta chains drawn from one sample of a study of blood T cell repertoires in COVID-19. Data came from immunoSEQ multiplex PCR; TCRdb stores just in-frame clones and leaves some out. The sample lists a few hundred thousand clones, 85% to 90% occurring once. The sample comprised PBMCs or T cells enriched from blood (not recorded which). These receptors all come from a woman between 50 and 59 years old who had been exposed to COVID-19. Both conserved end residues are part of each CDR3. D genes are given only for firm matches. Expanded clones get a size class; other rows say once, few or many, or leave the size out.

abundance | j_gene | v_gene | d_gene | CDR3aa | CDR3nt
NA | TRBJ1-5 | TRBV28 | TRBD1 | CASSLRQGDQPQHF | TGTGCCAGCAGTTTGAGACAGGGGGATCAGCCCCAGCATTTT
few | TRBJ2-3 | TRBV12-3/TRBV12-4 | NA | CASSFTDTQYF | TGTGCCAGCAGTTTCACTGATACGCAGTATTTT
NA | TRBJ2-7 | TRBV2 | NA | CASRLRGNSYEQYF | TGTGCCAGCAGACTCAGGGGAAACTCCTACGAGCAGTACTTC
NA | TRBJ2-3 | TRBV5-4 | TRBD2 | CASSLRLAGDTDTQYF | TGTGCCAGCAGCTTGCGGCTCGCGGGGGACACAGATACGCAGTATTTT
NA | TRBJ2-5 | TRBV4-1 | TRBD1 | CASSRGQDQETQYF | TGCGCCAGCAGCCGCGGACAGGACCAAGAGACCCAGTACTTC
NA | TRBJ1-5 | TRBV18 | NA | CASSPSSLNQPQHF | TGTGCCAGCTCACCGAGTAGCCTCAATCAGCCCCAGCATTTT
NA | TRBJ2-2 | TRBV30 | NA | CAWSVEAINTGELFF | TGTGCCTGGAGTGTTGAGGCCATCAACACCGGGGAGCTGTTTTTT
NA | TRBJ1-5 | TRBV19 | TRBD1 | CASSNPGGQINQPQHF | TGTGCCAGTAGTAACCCAGGGGGCCAAATTAATCAGCCCCAGCATTTT
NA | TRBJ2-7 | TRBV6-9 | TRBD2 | CASSYPSGGTEQYF | TGTGCCAGCAGTTATCCTAGCGGGGGCACCGAGCAGTACTTC
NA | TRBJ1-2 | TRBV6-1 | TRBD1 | CASSERAGGSYGYTF | TGTGCCAGCAGTGAACGTGCAGGGGGCAGCTATGGCTACACCTTC